The 8 T cell receptor beta chains reported below all come from one sample, sequenced in a study of circulating and synovial CD4+ cells in juvenile arthritis. The protocol was immunoSEQ multiplex PCR, while the TCRdb copy is restricted to in-frame clones and leaves out a portion. Here the sample spans 2,700 or so clones, 70% to 90% being singletons. The sequenced sample consisted of HLA-DR+ CD4+ T cells from blood. Sample subset: circulating pathogenic-like lymphocytes, sorted as HLA-DR+CD14-CD3+CD4+CD25low/- blood T cells. These receptors were taken from a human donor with juvenile idiopathic arthritis.

The chain links TRBV5-6 to TRBJ1-1, with D perhaps TRBD1 (5 bases). Germline lookup yields CDR1 SGHDT and CDR2 YYEEEE. This CDR3 has 12 residues. The V and J ends lost 5 bases and 3 bases respectively, with 8 bases between them. The CDR3 nucleotides read TGTGCCAGCAGGACAGCGTACACTGAAGCTTTCTTT. Protein product: CASRTAYTEAFF.

V is TRBV10-3 and J is TRBJ2-7; D perhaps matches TRBD1 (6 bases). The CDR3 loop spans 14 amino acids. With 8 bases removed from V and 6 bases from J, the gap between germline ends came to 20 bases. Germline V lookup: CDR1 ENHRY, CDR2 SYGVKD. CDR3 residues: CAIGTLTGPLEQYF. Here the CDR3 DNA reads TGTGCCATCGGGACCCTGACAGGACCGCTCGAGCAGTACTTC.

The chain links TRBV4-2 to TRBJ1-1, with D uncertain. The germline V and J ends were trimmed by 0 bases and 4 bases, with 9 bases remaining between them. Germline V gives CDR1 LGHNA, CDR2 YNFKEQ. The CDR3 sequence is 14 residues long. The DNA for the CDR3 is TGTGCCAGCAGCCAAGAAGAAGCCCGCACTGAAGCTTTCTTT. This sequence encodes CASSQEEARTEAFF.

CDR3 sequence: CSAGEAANTGELFF. Here the CDR3 DNA reads TGCAGCGCCGGGGAAGCTGCGAACACCGGGGAGCTGTTTTTT. The rearrangement uses TRBV29-1 and TRBJ2-2, with D possibly TRBD2 on 5 matching bases. V was clipped by 7 bases and J by 0 bases, with 12 bases between them. The V gene's germline CDR1 is SQVTM and CDR2 ANQGSEA. The CDR3 length is 14 residues.

The J gene is TRBJ1-5, the V gene TRBV15; no firm D call. CDR1 LNHNV and CDR2 YYDKDF come from the germline V gene (reference sequence). The germline V and J ends were trimmed by 0 bases and 8 bases, with 8 bases remaining between them. The CDR3 runs 13 residues. The CDR3 here is CATSRDREKPQHF. Here the CDR3 DNA reads TGTGCCACCAGCAGAGATCGAGAGAAGCCCCAGCATTTT.

Regarding this clone: Compared with germline, one end of the junction differs, possibly owing to a read error. The chain links TRBV7-8 to TRBJ2-7; 8 bases are shared with TRBD2. This CDR3 spans 14 amino acids. Germline V lookup: CDR1 SGHVS, CDR2 FQNEAQ. Here the CDR3 DNA reads TGTGCCAGCAGCCCTGCGGGAGGATCCTCCGAGCAGTACTTC. This sequence encodes CASSPAGGSSEQYF.

This chain uses TRBV9 with TRBJ2-1; 12 bases align to TRBD2. The trim removed 3 bases at V and 9 bases at J, leaving 7 bases unmatched. CDR1 is SGDLS, CDR2 YYNGEE, per germline. The CDR3 is made up of 15 amino acids. CDR3 nucleotide sequence: TGTGCCAGCAGCGCTACTAGCGGGAGGTCGGCTGAGCAGTTCTTC. It specifies CASSATSGRSAEQFF.

J is TRBJ1-5 and V is TRBV6-5; a possible D gene is TRBD1 (5 bases). Germline V lookup: CDR1 MNHEY, CDR2 SVGAGI. V was pared by 6 bases and J by 6 bases, with 15 bases between. The CDR3 has 14 amino acids. Written as DNA, the CDR3 is TGTGCCAGCAGGCTACGGCAGGGTAGTCAGCCCCAGCATTTT. As protein: CASRLRQGSQPQHF.